These T cell receptor beta chains were read from a single sample in a study of blood T cell repertoires in COVID-19. Here immunoSEQ multiplex PCR was the method, and the copy in TCRdb shows in-frame clones only, minus some. The sample lists 200,000 to 250,000 clones, more than 80% seen once, with 1.8% in the top ten. The sequenced sample was PBMCs or T cells enriched from blood (not recorded which). The receptors derive from a man aged 60 to 75 who had recovered from COVID-19. The CDR3 runs from the conserved cysteine through the conserved F or W. Each record gives: V gene, D gene, J gene, CDR3 DNA, CDR3 protein. D genes are given only for firm matches.

V gene: TRBV18; D gene: TRBD2; J gene: TRBJ2-5; CDR3 DNA: TGTGCCAGCTCCCGGGAGGGGTCGGAGACCCAGTACTTC; CDR3 protein: CASSREGSETQYF
V gene: TRBV6-2/TRBV6-3; D gene: -; J gene: TRBJ1-6; CDR3 DNA: TGTGCCAGCAGTAGACAAAACTATAATTCACCCCTCCACTTT; CDR3 protein: CASSRQNYNSPLHF
V gene: TRBV6-5; D gene: -; J gene: TRBJ1-1; CDR3 DNA: TGTGCCAGCAGGATAACACAGAACACTGAAGCTTTCTTT; CDR3 protein: CASRITQNTEAFF
V gene: TRBV6-5; D gene: TRBD1; J gene: TRBJ1-1; CDR3 DNA: TGTGCCAGCAGTCCCCGGGACAGGAACACTGAAGCTTTCTTT; CDR3 protein: CASSPRDRNTEAFF
V gene: TRBV21-1; D gene: -; J gene: TRBJ1-1; CDR3 DNA: TGTGCCAGCAGAACAGCCCCGAACACTGAAGCTTTCTTT; CDR3 protein: CASRTAPNTEAFF
V gene: TRBV18; D gene: -; J gene: TRBJ1-6; CDR3 DNA: TGTGCCAGCGGGGCCCAATATAATTCACCCCTCCACTTT; CDR3 protein: CASGAQYNSPLHF
V gene: TRBV6-6; D gene: -; J gene: TRBJ1-6; CDR3 DNA: TGTGCCAGCAGTTATGCACAGAATTCACCCCTCCACTTT; CDR3 protein: CASSYAQNSPLHF
V gene: TRBV11-3; D gene: -; J gene: TRBJ2-1; CDR3 DNA: TGTGCCAGCAGCCGGAGACCTGACAATGAGCAGTTCTTC; CDR3 protein: CASSRRPDNEQFF
V gene: TRBV18; D gene: -; J gene: TRBJ1-1; CDR3 DNA: TGTGCCAGCTCACCAGGGGGCATGAACACTGAAGCTTTCTTT; CDR3 protein: CASSPGGMNTEAFF
V gene: TRBV29-1; D gene: -; J gene: TRBJ2-7; CDR3 DNA: TGCAGCGTTCGGGTAACCTACGAGCAGTACTTC; CDR3 protein: CSVRVTYEQYF
V gene: TRBV11-3; D gene: -; J gene: TRBJ2-1; CDR3 DNA: TGTGCCAGCAGCCCCCGGGGGACCCTTTCCTACAATGAGCAGTTCTTC; CDR3 protein: CASSPRGTLSYNEQFF
V gene: TRBV6-6; D gene: -; J gene: TRBJ2-3; CDR3 DNA: TGTGCCCTCGGAGGGGATTCAGATACGCAGTATTTT; CDR3 protein: CALGGDSDTQYF